The TCR beta chain described here comes from a study of blood T cell repertoires in COVID-19 (dated by TCRdb to the early 2020s). Study-level background: Samples covering the acute and convalescent phases of COVID-19 were provided by collaborators in the United States, Italy and Spain. The prospective study material was composed of cDNA or gDNA derived from T cells, B-cell-depleted T cells, or PBMCs. Subjects who had been exposed to COVID-19, were actively infected with it, or had recovered from it provided the deeply sampled blood TCRbeta repertoires that made up the dataset. A freely available public database, intended as a resource for researchers studying the immune response to SARS-CoV-2, is where the repertoires were released. The samples were drawn from two sources: the first 160 participants of the ongoing ImmuneRACE study, and fewer than 1,500 subjects contributed by 6 global collaborators. The sample metadata nearly always contained a de-identified subject ID, COVID-19 status, age in years and sex. HLA class I and class II types, where available, came from metadata supplied by the sample provider rather than from assay-based typing. What the study reported, not specific to this receptor: Clinical and demographic metadata were provided uncurated, with the amount varying by source and participant.

With regard to this clone: The antigen this receptor binds is unknown. One base away there is no much larger clone; base qualities are not given.

TCRbeta CDR3 regions were amplified from genomic DNA by means of the immunoSEQ Assay, a bias-controlled multiplex PCR. Per the source publication's procedure: The number of nucleated cells in each sample was estimated from the amplification of reference gene primers within the assay. To quantify the absolute abundance of each unique TCRbeta CDR3 rearrangement, sequence reads were collapsed and filtered. Productive Simpson clonality was computed per sample as the square root of Simpson's diversity index over productive rearrangements. As stored in TCRdb, this immuneACCESS dataset retains in-frame rearrangements with V and J assigned. A fraction of the clones does not appear; measured against another copy, unresolved V genes explain less than half of the discrepancy, and the remainder lacks a known reason. V and J calls and clone size are as listed in that table; D and trimming were resolved from the DNA. The sample table lists tens of thousands of clones, about 80% of them with a count of one. The ten largest clonotypes hold 10% to 15% of the sample.

At one collaborating source in Seattle, patients were enrolled during active infection and were followed longitudinally through the course of disease. The collaborating institutions used their own protocols to collect whole blood in K2EDTA tubes. For TCRbeta analysis, collaborators shipped samples as frozen whole blood, isolated PBMCs, or DNA extracted from either of those sample types. Germline trimming amounts to 2 bases on V and 4 bases on J, with 3 as the count of junction bases outside the gene matches. Counted from cysteine to phenylalanine, this CDR3 has 16 amino acids. The CDR3 DNA has 48 bases and is translated from base 1. Based on the germline V gene (reference sequence), the CDR1 and CDR2 sequences are SEHNR and FQNEAQ.

The clonotype comes from a man aged 45-65 years with COVID-19, enrolled during active disease. The sequenced sample was peripheral blood. The chain joins TRBV7-9 to TRBJ2-2, and 11 junctional nucleotides match TRBD1. The bases are TGTGCCAGCAGCTTACGGGACAGGGGGGGCACCGGGGAGCTGTTTTTT. The encoded protein is CASSLRDRGGTGELFF.